The entry below gives a single TCR beta chain sequence along with its context. Its antigen is as yet unknown. A minimum of 6 million PBMCs was isolated per sample. This record comes from a study of blood T cells in healthy people across ages. Study-level points and caveats: In these data, TCR beta diversity tracked strongly with naive T cell percentage. Observed TCR beta diversity per million T cells went down as age went up. This fall followed a roughly linear course with age.

This CDR3 is built from 14 residues. V lost 3 bases to trimming and J lost 2 bases, with 11 bases between them. Using a J-beta primer mix together with a sample-barcoded 5' primer, a second PCR was run for roughly 7 to 11 cycles. Via MiXCR, TCRdb re-called the 5' RACE reads, giving one row per CDR3 protein. The sample contains hundreds of thousands of distinct CDR3 sequences, around a quarter of which appear only once. Separately, the same data were catalogued under a study of T cells of mothers and their children.

Source material: blood. The genes are TRBV12-3 or TRBV12-4 and TRBJ2-7; D not certain. The TCR sequence derives from a boy aged 5-17 years in good health. CDR3 in amino acids: CASSFKGKTYEQYF. The CDR3 DNA reads as TGTGCCAGCAGTTTTAAAGGCAAGACCTACGAGCAGTACTTC.